This T cell receptor (beta chain) is drawn from a study of blood T cell repertoires in COVID-19. Data came from immunoSEQ multiplex PCR; TCRdb stores just in-frame clones and leaves some out. The table has approximately 150,000 clones, about nine tenths seen once. The germline CDR1 and CDR2 sequences are SGHDT and YYEEEE. V lost 0 bases and J lost 0; bases outside the gene matches: 2. The CDR3 is 16 amino acids. The source material was PBMCs or T cells enriched from blood (not recorded which). The TCR originated in a man aged 60 to 75 who had recovered from COVID-19. V and J are TRBV5-6 and TRBJ2-4; 8 bases are a match to TRBD1. Here the CDR3 reads CASSLGTGIAKNIQYF. Here the CDR3 DNA reads TGTGCCAGCAGCTTGGGGACAGGGATAGCCAAAAACATTCAGTACTTC.